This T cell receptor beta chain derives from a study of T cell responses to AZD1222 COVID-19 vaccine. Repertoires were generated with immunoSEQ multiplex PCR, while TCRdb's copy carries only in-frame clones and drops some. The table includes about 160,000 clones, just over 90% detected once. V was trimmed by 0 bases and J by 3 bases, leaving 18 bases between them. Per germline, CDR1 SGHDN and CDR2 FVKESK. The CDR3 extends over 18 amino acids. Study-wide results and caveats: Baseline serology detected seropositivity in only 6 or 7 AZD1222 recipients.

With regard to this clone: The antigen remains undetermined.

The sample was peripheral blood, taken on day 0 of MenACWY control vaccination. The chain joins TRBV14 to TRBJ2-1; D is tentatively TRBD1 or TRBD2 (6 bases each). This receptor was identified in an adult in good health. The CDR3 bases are TGTGCCAGCAGCCAAGAGCCAGGGGCTGGGGGACTCTACAATGAGCAGTTCTTC. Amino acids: CASSQEPGAGGLYNEQFF.